This T cell receptor beta chain was captured by sequencing in a study of neoadjuvant anti-PD-1 for oral cavity cancer. These newly diagnosed stage II-IVA oral cavity squamous cell carcinoma patients had no prior systemic or radiation treatment. V dropped 4 bases and J dropped 6; count of bases not matched to a gene: 6. Per germline, CDR1 MGHRA and CDR2 YSYEKL. CDR3 size: 14 residues. Profiled with immunoSEQ multiplex PCR; TCRdb holds only in-frame clones, not every one. The data hold 12,000 or so clones, with 64% observed a single time. This chain connects TRBV4-1 to TRBJ2-1; 7 nucleotides line up with TRBD1. Sequencing used tumor tissue, obtained before nivolumab (anti-PD-1) treatment. This clonotype originated in a person aged 35-79 years with oral cavity squamous cell carcinoma. The donor label of this sample is uncertain. The CDR3 nucleotides are TGCGCCAGCAGCCGGGAACAGGGGTCCAATGAGCAGTTCTTC. Encoded protein: CASSREQGSNEQFF.